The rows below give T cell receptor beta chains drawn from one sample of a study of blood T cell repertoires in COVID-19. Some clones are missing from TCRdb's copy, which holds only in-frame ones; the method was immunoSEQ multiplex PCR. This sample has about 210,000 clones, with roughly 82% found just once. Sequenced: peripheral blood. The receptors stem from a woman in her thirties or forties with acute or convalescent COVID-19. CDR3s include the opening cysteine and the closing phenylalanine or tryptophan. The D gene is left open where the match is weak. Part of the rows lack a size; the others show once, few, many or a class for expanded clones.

cdr3_nt: TGCAGTGCTAGAGATATTGACGACAACTTC; cdr3_aa: CSARDIDDNF; j_call: TRBJ1-2; clone_size: -; v_call: TRBV20-1; d_call: -
cdr3_nt: TGTGCCAGCAGTTTAGTACGGGACAGGGGGTGCGAGCAGTACTTC; cdr3_aa: CASSLVRDRGCEQYF; j_call: TRBJ2-7; clone_size: -; v_call: TRBV27; d_call: TRBD1
cdr3_nt: TGCGCCAGCAGCCAAGCCCCGGGGGCGGGGGTCACAGATACGCAGTATTTT; cdr3_aa: CASSQAPGAGVTDTQYF; j_call: TRBJ2-3; clone_size: -; v_call: TRBV4-1; d_call: -
cdr3_nt: TGTGCCACCAGTGATTCAAGGACAGGGTCAAAGGGGGAGCTGTTTTTT; cdr3_aa: CATSDSRTGSKGELFF; j_call: TRBJ2-2; clone_size: -; v_call: TRBV24-1; d_call: TRBD1
cdr3_nt: TGTGCCAGCAGTTACCCGACAGGGTTGAGTGGGGCCAACGTCCTGACTTTC; cdr3_aa: CASSYPTGLSGANVLTF; j_call: TRBJ2-6; clone_size: -; v_call: TRBV6-2/TRBV6-3; d_call: TRBD1
cdr3_nt: TGTGCCAGCAGTTACTCGGGAGCTAACTATGGCTACACCTTC; cdr3_aa: CASSYSGANYGYTF; j_call: TRBJ1-2; clone_size: -; v_call: TRBV6-6; d_call: -
cdr3_nt: TGTGCCAGCAGCTTCAGCACAGCGAACACTGAAGCTTTCTTT; cdr3_aa: CASSFSTANTEAFF; j_call: TRBJ1-1; clone_size: once; v_call: TRBV6-6; d_call: -
cdr3_nt: TGTGCCACCAGTGACCCGGGGACTAGCGGGAGAGGAGATACGCAGTATTTT; cdr3_aa: CATSDPGTSGRGDTQYF; j_call: TRBJ2-3; clone_size: once; v_call: TRBV24-1; d_call: TRBD2
cdr3_nt: TGTGCCAGCAGCTTGCGGGGTTCCTACAATGAGCAGTTCTTC; cdr3_aa: CASSLRGSYNEQFF; j_call: TRBJ2-1; clone_size: -; v_call: TRBV7-2; d_call: -
cdr3_nt: TGTGCCGGAACTAGCGGTAGCACAGATACGCAGTATTTT; cdr3_aa: CAGTSGSTDTQYF; j_call: TRBJ2-3; clone_size: few; v_call: TRBV30; d_call: TRBD2
cdr3_nt: TGTGCCAGCAGCCATCGCTCCACGGGTCTGCAGTTCTTC; cdr3_aa: CASSHRSTGLQFF; j_call: TRBJ2-1; clone_size: -; v_call: TRBV3-1/TRBV3-2; d_call: -
cdr3_nt: TGTGCCAGCAGCCTACAAGATACGCAGTATTTT; cdr3_aa: CASSLQDTQYF; j_call: TRBJ2-3; clone_size: -; v_call: TRBV7-8; d_call: -
cdr3_nt: TGTGCCAGTAGTTTCGGTAGCGGATACACAGATACGCAGTATTTT; cdr3_aa: CASSFGSGYTDTQYF; j_call: TRBJ2-3; clone_size: -; v_call: TRBV19; d_call: -
cdr3_nt: TGTGCCACCAGCAGGACCGGACAGGCGGTCCACGAGCAGTACTTC; cdr3_aa: CATSRTGQAVHEQYF; j_call: TRBJ2-7; clone_size: -; v_call: TRBV15; d_call: TRBD1
cdr3_nt: TGTGCCAGCAGTTCCTGGACAATGAACACTGAAGCTTTCTTT; cdr3_aa: CASSSWTMNTEAFF; j_call: TRBJ1-1; clone_size: -; v_call: TRBV27; d_call: -
cdr3_nt: TGTGCCAGCAGCCAGGACAGGGGTGGTGGCTACACCTTC; cdr3_aa: CASSQDRGGGYTF; j_call: TRBJ1-2; clone_size: -; v_call: TRBV11-2; d_call: TRBD1
cdr3_nt: TGTGCCAGCAGTCCAGACGGGACTAGCGGGATCTGGGAGCAGTTCTTC; cdr3_aa: CASSPDGTSGIWEQFF; j_call: TRBJ2-1; clone_size: -; v_call: TRBV3-1/TRBV3-2; d_call: TRBD2
cdr3_nt: TGCGCCAGCAGCCAAGCGACAGGGGCTCATTACGAGCAGTACTTC; cdr3_aa: CASSQATGAHYEQYF; j_call: TRBJ2-7; clone_size: -; v_call: TRBV4-3; d_call: TRBD1
cdr3_nt: TGTGCCATCCGCCGGGACAGAACTAATGAAAAACTGTTTTTT; cdr3_aa: CAIRRDRTNEKLFF; j_call: TRBJ1-4; clone_size: -; v_call: TRBV10-3; d_call: TRBD1
cdr3_nt: TGTGCCAGCAGTTTACCTTCAGGGACCGGGGAGCTGTTTTTT; cdr3_aa: CASSLPSGTGELFF; j_call: TRBJ2-2; clone_size: -; v_call: TRBV27; d_call: -
cdr3_nt: TGTGCCAGCAGCCAAAAAGCGGGAGTGGAGACCCAGTACTTC; cdr3_aa: CASSQKAGVETQYF; j_call: TRBJ2-5; clone_size: once; v_call: TRBV3-1/TRBV3-2; d_call: TRBD2
cdr3_nt: TGTGCCAGCAGCTCGAGGGCGGTAGAGACCCAGTACTTC; cdr3_aa: CASSSRAVETQYF; j_call: TRBJ2-5; clone_size: -; v_call: TRBV5-5; d_call: -